This entry lists 21 T cell receptor beta chains sequenced from one sample in a study of cytomegalovirus exposure and HLA in healthy donors. PCR involved 60 Vbeta and 13 Jbeta primers. Only in-frame clones appear in the TCRdb table, and some are missing; sequencing was by immunoSEQ multiplex PCR. The data show about 4,500 clones, roughly 80% seen once. Sequenced material: PBMCs. The receptors shown here come from a woman aged 40 to 50 in good health and CMV-seropositive.

The chain employs TRBV7-9 and TRBJ2-1; D is possibly TRBD2 (5 bases). Trimming cost V 6 bases and J 9 bases, with 18 bases left between them. Germline CDR1 and CDR2: SEHNR and FQNEAQ (reference sequence). This CDR3 comprises 14 residues. The CDR3 here is CASSDGSLASEQFF. The CDR3 nucleotides read TGTGCCAGCAGTGATGGGTCTTTAGCGAGTGAGCAGTTCTTC.

This chain links TRBV5-1 with TRBJ1-2; tentatively, D is TRBD1 (5 bases). The CDR3 has 14 residues. Germline CDR1 reads SGHRS; CDR2 reads YFSETQ. With 7 bases removed from V and 4 bases from J, the gap between germline ends came to 17 bases. CDR3 coding DNA: TGCGCCAGCGGCCCCAGGGAGGGGAGCTATGGCTACACCTTC. It specifies CASGPREGSYGYTF.

This sequence joins TRBV30 and TRBJ1-2; possible D gene TRBD1, 5 bases. This CDR3 has 13 amino acids. V was trimmed by 4 bases and J by 5 bases, leaving 14 bases between them. Germline CDR1 is GTSNPN and CDR2 is SVGIG (reference sequence). CDR3 coding DNA: TGTGCCTGGACGCTTGGCAGGGCATATGGCTACACCTTC. Translation gives CAWTLGRAYGYTF.

This chain links TRBV30 with TRBJ1-1; D gene uncertain. The V end was cut by 2 bases, the J end by 8 bases, with 9 bases between. Germline CDR1 reads GTSNPN; CDR2 reads SVGIG (reference sequence). The CDR3 spans 11 residues. The CDR3 DNA reads TGTGCCTGGAGTCGGGAGCCGGAAGCTTTCTTT. Protein product: CAWSREPEAFF.

The CDR3: CSALGHTQETQYF. DNA of the CDR3: TGCAGCGCACTCGGACATACGCAAGAGACCCAGTACTTC. The chain employs TRBV29-1 and TRBJ2-5; maybe TRBD1 (5 bases). From germline, CDR1 is SQVTM and CDR2 ANQGSEA. The CDR3 is made up of 13 amino acids. The V end was cut by 7 bases, the J end by 2 bases, with 14 bases between.

V and J are TRBV27 and TRBJ1-5; D is ambiguous. V dropped 4 bases and J dropped 9 bases, with 10 bases sitting between them. The germline CDR1 and CDR2 sequences are MNHEY and SMNVEV (reference sequence). This CDR3 spans 12 amino acids. This chain's CDR3 is CASSSTAMPQHF. CDR3 sequence (DNA): TGTGCCAGCAGTTCCACAGCAATGCCCCAGCATTTT.

CDR3 protein: CASSLFIGTDNEKLFF. DNA of the CDR3: TGTGCCAGCAGCTTATTTATCGGGACAGACAATGAAAAACTGTTTTTT. The rearrangement joins TRBV5-8 to TRBJ1-4, with 7 bases aligning to TRBD1. The trim removed 2 bases at V and 5 bases at J, leaving 9 bases unmatched. The CDR3 consists of 16 residues. Per germline, CDR1 SGHTS and CDR2 YDEGEE.

V usage is TRBV29-1 and J usage is TRBJ1-3; D may be TRBD1 (5 bases). The CDR3 runs 13 residues. Germline CDR1 SQVTM, CDR2 ANQGSEA. Trimming pared 6 bases from V and 3 bases from J, leaving 12 bases between. CDR3 in DNA: TGCAGCGTGGCAGGGCCCTTTGGAAACACCATATATTTT. This gives the protein CSVAGPFGNTIYF.

The gene calls are TRBV18 and TRBJ2-7; 13 positions match TRBD2. The CDR3 totals 15 residues. The ends lost 3 bases at V and 4 bases at J; junction bases unmatched: 3. Germline CDR1 reads KGHSH; CDR2 reads LQKENI. The chain's CDR3 is CASSPGLAGTYEQYF. The CDR3 DNA reads TGTGCCAGCTCACCGGGACTAGCGGGAACTTACGAGCAGTACTTC.

The chain joins TRBV10-3 to TRBJ1-1; D perhaps matches TRBD1 (6 bases). The CDR3 is made up of 15 amino acids. V was trimmed by 6 bases and J by 1 base, leaving 15 bases between them. Germline V gives CDR1 ENHRY, CDR2 SYGVKD. The CDR3 protein is CAIRTGLTGNTEAFF. As DNA, the CDR3 is TGTGCCATCAGGACGGGGTTGACAGGGAACACTGAAGCTTTCTTT.

The V call is TRBV29-1, the J call TRBJ2-1; D not resolved. Germline V CDR1 and CDR2: SQVTM, ANQGSEA. The CDR3 contains 13 residues. V gave up 2 bases and J gave up 8 bases, with 13 bases separating them. CDR3 in amino acids: CSVERQSRDEQFF. The CDR3 region has the DNA TGCAGCGTTGAACGGCAGTCTCGGGATGAGCAGTTCTTC.

This chain connects TRBV6-1 to TRBJ2-5; D is unresolved. The CDR3 is made up of 12 amino acids. Trimming took off 8 bases at V and 1 base at J, with 8 bases between the two ends. Germline V gene lookup returns CDR1 MNHNS and CDR2 SASEGT. CDR3 coding DNA: TGTGCCAGCCGGCGGCTCCAAGAGACCCAGTACTTC. Translating gives CASRRLQETQYF.

The chain is built from TRBV6-5 and TRBJ2-5; D uncertain. Trimming removed 7 bases from V and 1 base from J, with 13 bases in between. The germline gives CDR1 MNHEY, CDR2 SVGAGI. This CDR3 comprises 14 residues. The CDR3 region is CASTRGDLQETQYF. CDR3 DNA sequence: TGTGCCAGCACCCGCGGCGACCTCCAAGAGACCCAGTACTTC.

By share, this clone ranks as large. The chain employs TRBV14 and TRBJ2-1; 11 nucleotides agree with TRBD1. Germline V gene lookup returns CDR1 SGHDN and CDR2 FVKESK. This CDR3 region has 16 residues. Losses at the gene ends were 1 base for V and 5 bases for J; bases not matched to a gene: 4. DNA for the CDR3: TGTGCCAGCAGCCAAGTCCCGGGACAGGGGGACAATGAGCAGTTCTTC. It translates to CASSQVPGQGDNEQFF.

The sample holds a few counts of this clone. The rearrangement uses TRBV5-1 and TRBJ2-5; TRBD2 aligns across 9 bases. Unmatched junction bases numbered 4, after V lost 4 bases and J lost 0 bases. This CDR3 has 15 residues. Germline V gene lookup returns CDR1 SGHRS and CDR2 YFSETQ. The CDR3 nucleotides are TGCGCCAGCAGCCAGACTAGCGGTTACCAAGAGACCCAGTACTTC. Protein product: CASSQTSGYQETQYF.

In nucleotides, the CDR3 is TGTGCCAGCAGCTCCTCTGGAGGAGGGAACCACGAGCAGTACTTC. It specifies CASSSSGGGNHEQYF. The chain joins TRBV9 to TRBJ2-7, with D possibly TRBD2 on 6 matching bases. V was clipped by 4 bases and J by 5 bases, with 19 bases between them. The CDR3 runs to 15 residues. Germline V gene lookup returns CDR1 SGDLS and CDR2 YYNGEE.

In DNA, the CDR3 is TGTGCCAGCAGCTATGGGGGCTTAGAAAACATTCAGTACTTC. The encoded protein is CASSYGGLENIQYF. The rearrangement joins TRBV7-8 to TRBJ2-4, with D perhaps TRBD1 (6 bases). The CDR3 totals 14 residues. V dropped 4 bases and J dropped 5 bases, with 12 bases sitting between them. Germline CDR1 is SGHVS and CDR2 is FQNEAQ.

Only a few counts were recorded for this clone. The J gene is TRBJ1-3, the V gene TRBV30; the match to TRBD1 covers 8 bases. V trimming: 5 bases; J trimming: 0 bases; junction bases outside the gene matches: 3. Germline CDR1 is GTSNPN and CDR2 is SVGIG (reference sequence). The CDR3 loop spans 14 amino acids. CDR3: CAWGTGLSGNTIYF. CDR3 in DNA: TGTGCCTGGGGGACAGGCCTCTCTGGAAACACCATATATTTT.

This clone has more than one count but fewer than ten. The chain combines TRBV30 with TRBJ1-5, with TRBD1 matching 8 bases. This CDR3 region has 13 residues. Germline V lookup: CDR1 GTSNPN, CDR2 SVGIG (reference sequence). V gave up 5 bases and J gave up 3 bases; unmatched junction bases: 3. The CDR3 reads CAWGQGHNQPQHF. The CDR3 DNA follows: TGTGCCTGGGGACAGGGTCACAATCAGCCCCAGCATTTT.

This chain connects TRBV7-9 to TRBJ2-7, with 11 positions matching TRBD2. In germline, CDR1 is SEHNR, CDR2 FQNEAQ (reference sequence). This CDR3 has 15 residues. V dropped 5 bases and J dropped 6; count of bases not matched to a gene: 9. The CDR3 bases are TGTGCCAGCAGCCCACCTAGCGGGAGGATGGGCGAGCAGTACTTC. This translates into CASSPPSGRMGEQYF.

This chain uses TRBV30 with TRBJ2-1; 10 bases map to TRBD2. This CDR3 is built from 15 residues. The J segment lost 9 bases and the V segment lost 3 bases, leaving 11 bases of the junction unmatched. Germline V lookup: CDR1 GTSNPN, CDR2 SVGIG (reference sequence). The CDR3 region has the DNA TGTGCCTGGAGCCTTTCCTTGGTAGCGGGAGGTGAGCAGTTCTTC. Residues: CAWSLSLVAGGEQFF.